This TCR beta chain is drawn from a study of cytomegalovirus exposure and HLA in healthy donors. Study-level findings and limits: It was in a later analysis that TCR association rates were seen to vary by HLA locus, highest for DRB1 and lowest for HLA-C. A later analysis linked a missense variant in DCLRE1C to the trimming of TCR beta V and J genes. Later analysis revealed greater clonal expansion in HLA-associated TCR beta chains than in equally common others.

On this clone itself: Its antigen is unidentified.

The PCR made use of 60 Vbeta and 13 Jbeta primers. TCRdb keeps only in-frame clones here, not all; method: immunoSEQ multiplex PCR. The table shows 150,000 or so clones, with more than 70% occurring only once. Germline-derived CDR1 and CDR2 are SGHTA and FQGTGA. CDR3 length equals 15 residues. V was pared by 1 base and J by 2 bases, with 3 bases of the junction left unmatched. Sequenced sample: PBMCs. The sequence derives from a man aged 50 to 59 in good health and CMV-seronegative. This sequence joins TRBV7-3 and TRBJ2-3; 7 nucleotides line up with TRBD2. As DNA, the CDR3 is TGTGCCAGCAGCTTAAGCGGGACTACCACAGATACGCAGTATTTT. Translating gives CASSLSGTTTDTQYF.